Shown below are 18 T cell receptor beta chains from a single sample sequenced in a study. TCRdb ran MiXCR on the 5' RACE reads and lists one entry per CDR3 protein. This sample yields under 60,000 distinct CDR3 sequences, of which 25% to 30% are seen a single time; roughly 2% belongs to the top ten. Material for sequencing was naive CD4+ T cells sorted from blood. Subset specified: naive CD4+ T cells, CD4+CD45RA+CD25-. These receptors were obtained from a female donor with breast cancer.

This clonotype showed up just a few times. The V gene is TRBV5-1, the J gene TRBJ2-2; tentatively, D is TRBD2 (5 bases). This CDR3 spans 14 amino acids. With 4 bases removed from V and 5 bases from J, the gap between germline ends came to 12 bases. Germline-derived CDR1 and CDR2 are SGHRS and YFSETQ. For the CDR3, the DNA is TGCGCCAGCAGCCCCTTCGGGGATACCGGGGAGCTGTTTTTT. Amino acids: CASSPFGDTGELFF.

The chain uses TRBV2 and TRBJ2-5; TRBD1 agrees at 7 bases. Germline trimming cut 4 bases from V and 4 bases from J; bases unmatched to any gene: 3. The length of the CDR3 is 13 residues. CDR1 is SNHLY, CDR2 FYNNEI, per germline. The chain's CDR3 is CASSGGGGETQYF. The DNA of the CDR3 is TGTGCCAGCAGTGGAGGGGGCGGAGAGACCCAGTACTTC.

This clonotype occurred a few times. This chain links TRBV7-9 with TRBJ1-2, with a possible D match to TRBD1 (5 bases). Germline assignment: CDR1 SEHNR and CDR2 FQNEAQ (reference sequence). The CDR3 totals 14 residues. Trimming pared 3 bases from V and 8 bases from J, leaving 16 bases between. CDR3 sequence: CASSLGEGVGGYTF. CDR3 sequence (DNA): TGTGCCAGCAGCTTGGGGGAAGGGGTCGGAGGCTACACCTTC. Supplemented by reference TRBV7-9 and TRBJ1-2, the full variable domain reads DTGVSQNPRHKITKRGQNVTFRCDPISEHNRLYWYRQTLGQGPEFLTYFQNEAQLEKSRLLSDRFSAERPKGSFSTLEIQRTEQGDSAMYLCASSLGEGVGGYTFGSGTRLTVV.

V is TRBV5-5 and J is TRBJ1-5; D not certain. V was clipped by 3 bases and J by 0 bases, with 10 bases between them. This CDR3 has 15 amino acids. CDR1 is SGHKS and CDR2 is YYEKEE in the germline V gene (reference sequence). The CDR3 coding sequence is TGTGCCAGCAGCTACCTCGATGATAGCAATCAGCCCCAGCATTTT. The encoded protein is CASSYLDDSNQPQHF.

The rearrangement joins TRBV6-5 to TRBJ2-1, with D perhaps TRBD2 (6 bases). There are 11 residues in the CDR3. The V end lost 6 bases, the J end lost 13 bases, and 13 bases lay between the germline ends. The germline gives CDR1 MNHEY, CDR2 SVGAGI. The CDR3 region is CASSTTGLQFF. The DNA of the CDR3 is TGTGCCAGCAGCACCACGGGACTTCAGTTCTTC.

The chain combines TRBV16 with TRBJ2-1; the D gene is possibly TRBD2 (5 bases). The CDR3 has 14 amino acids. Trimming removed 1 base at V and 8 bases at J, with 12 bases between. CDR1 and CDR2 (germline): KGHSY, FQNENV. The CDR3 DNA is TGTGCCAGCAGCCAATTAGCGCCTAGGTATGAGCAGTTCTTC. This encodes CASSQLAPRYEQFF.

With regard to this clonotype: The junction departs from the called germline gene at one end, perhaps through a read error. The chain employs TRBV4-1 and TRBJ1-1; D not resolved. This CDR3 contains 14 residues. Germline V gene data show CDR1 as MGHRA and CDR2 as YSYEKL. CDR3 region: CASNQVDGDTEAFF. Here the CDR3 DNA reads TGCGCCAGCAACCAAGTGGATGGCGACACTGAAGCTTTCTTT.

The genes are TRBV6-2 or TRBV6-3 and TRBJ1-2, with D possibly TRBD1 on 5 matching bases. In germline, CDR1 is MNHEY, CDR2 SVGEGT. The V gene lost 2 bases and the J gene lost 14 bases, with 12 bases spanning the gap. The CDR3 contains 11 residues. Written as DNA, the CDR3 is TGTGCCAGCAGTTACGGGACTACTGGGACCTTC. This gives the protein CASSYGTTGTF.

This clonotype was counted between two and nine times. CDR3 nucleotide sequence: TGCAGTGCTGCAGACAGGGGTGACACCGGGGAGCTGTTTTTT. It translates to CSAADRGDTGELFF. The rearrangement joins TRBV20-1 to TRBJ2-2, with 8 positions matching TRBD1. Trimming at V came to 5 bases and at J to 3 bases, leaving 5 bases not matched to a gene. The CDR3 is 14 amino acids. Germline-derived CDR1 and CDR2 are DFQATT and SNEGSKA (reference sequence).

This clonotype was recorded once. The gene calls are TRBV10-3 and TRBJ1-3, with unresolved D. With 7 bases removed from V and 2 bases from J, the gap between germline ends came to 9 bases. Germline CDR1 ENHRY, CDR2 SYGVKD. The CDR3 contains 13 residues. The DNA of the CDR3 is TGTGCCATCACCAGAGGTACTGGAAACACCATATATTTT. Translating gives CAITRGTGNTIYF.

The chain recombines TRBV3-1 with TRBJ1-1, with no clear D. This CDR3 is built from 15 residues. V lost 0 bases to trimming and J lost 0 bases, with 8 bases between them. The germline V gene encodes CDR1 LGHDT and CDR2 YNNKEL (reference sequence). The CDR3 loop is CASSQDPQLNTEAFF. The CDR3 DNA reads as TGTGCCAGCAGCCAAGATCCGCAGTTGAACACTGAAGCTTTCTTT.

About this clonotype itself: Germline and junction disagree at one end, which may indicate a read error. The chain combines TRBV29-1 with TRBJ2-5; the D gene is possibly TRBD2 (5 bases). The CDR3 totals 12 residues. Germline V gene lookup returns CDR1 SQVTM and CDR2 ANQGSEA. CDR3 in amino acids: CSVTSTVETRYF. CDR3 DNA: TGCAGCGTTACTAGTACGGTGGAGACCCGGTACTTC.

This clonotype occurred a few times. This chain connects TRBV7-9 to TRBJ1-3; the D gene is possibly TRBD1 (5 bases). This CDR3 spans 14 amino acids. Deletions cut 8 bases from V and 3 bases from J, with 14 bases between. Germline V CDR1 and CDR2: SEHNR, FQNEAQ (reference sequence). The CDR3 nucleotides are TGTGCCAGCTCACTCGGGGGGAATGGAAACACCATATATTTT. As protein: CASSLGGNGNTIYF. The full variable domain, its missing parts supplied by reference TRBV7-9 and TRBJ1-3, is DTGVSQNPRHKITKRGQNVTFRCDPISEHNRLYWYRQTLGQGPEFLTYFQNEAQLEKSRLLSDRFSAERPKGSFSTLEIQRTEQGDSAMYLCASSLGGNGNTIYFGEGSWLTVV.

The rearrangement links TRBV7-6 to TRBJ2-1; 10 bases line up with TRBD2. This CDR3 region has 14 residues. With V trimmed by 7 bases and J by 3 bases, 3 bases remained unmatched. Per the germline V gene, CDR1 is SGHVS and CDR2 is FNYEAQ. The CDR3: CASNSGGDYNEQFF. The DNA for the CDR3 is TGTGCCAGCAACAGCGGGGGGGACTACAATGAGCAGTTCTTC.

This clonotype was seen only a few times. In nucleotides, the CDR3 is TGTGCCAGCAGCCAAGAGCTAGCCAAAAACATTCAGTACTTC. Its protein product is CASSQELAKNIQYF. This chain links TRBV4-2 with TRBJ2-4, with D uncertain. The V end was cut by 0 bases, the J end by 0 bases, with 3 bases between. The CDR3 sequence is 14 residues long. Germline CDR1 reads LGHNA; CDR2 reads YNFKEQ.

This clonotype was counted between two and nine times. The J gene is TRBJ2-7, the V gene TRBV12-3 or TRBV12-4; 12 bases fit TRBD1. With V trimmed by 1 base and J by 4 bases, 2 bases remained unmatched. The CDR3 has 15 residues. This CDR3 is CASSLGDRGLYEQYF. In DNA, the CDR3 is TGTGCCAGCAGTTTAGGGGACAGGGGGCTATACGAGCAGTACTTC.

Comments on this clonotype: The final CDR3 position lacks the conserved phenylalanine or tryptophan, pointing to a likely read error. The chain employs TRBV10-1 and TRBJ2-1, with D unresolved. Germline CDR1 is WNHNN and CDR2 is SYGVQD (reference sequence). The length of the CDR3 is 11 residues. V lost 10 bases and J lost 7, with 11 bases in between. This CDR3 reads CATRKDNEQFS. CDR3 DNA sequence: TGCGCCACCCGGAAAGATAATGAGCAGTTCTCC.

This clonotype came up a few times. CDR3 residues: CASSLERNNQPQHF. CDR3 coding DNA: TGTGCCAGCAGCTTAGAACGGAACAATCAGCCCCAGCATTTT. The chain couples TRBV11-2 to TRBJ1-5, with no clear D. Germline CDR1 reads SGHAT; CDR2 reads FQNNGV. The V and J ends lost 0 bases and 3 bases respectively, with 6 bases between them. This CDR3 has 14 residues. Filled out from reference TRBV11-2 and TRBJ1-5, the complete variable domain reads EAGVAQSPRYKIIEKRQSVAFWCNPISGHATLYWYQQILGQGPKLLIQFQNNGVVDDSQLPKDRFSAERLKGVDSTLKIQPAKLEDSAVYLCASSLERNNQPQHFGDGTRLSIL.